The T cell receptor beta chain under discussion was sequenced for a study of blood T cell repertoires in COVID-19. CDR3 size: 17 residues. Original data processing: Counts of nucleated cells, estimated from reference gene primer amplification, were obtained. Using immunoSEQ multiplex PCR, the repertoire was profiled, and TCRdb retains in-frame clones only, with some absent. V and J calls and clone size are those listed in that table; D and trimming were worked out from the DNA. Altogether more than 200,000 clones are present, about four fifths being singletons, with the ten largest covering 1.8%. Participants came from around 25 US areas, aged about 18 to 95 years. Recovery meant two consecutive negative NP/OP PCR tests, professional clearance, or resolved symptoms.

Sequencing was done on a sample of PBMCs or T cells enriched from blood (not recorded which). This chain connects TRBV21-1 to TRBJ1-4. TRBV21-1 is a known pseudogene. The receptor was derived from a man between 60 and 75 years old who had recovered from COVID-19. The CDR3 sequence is CASSKGVEELTNEKLFF. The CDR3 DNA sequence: TGTGCCAGCAGCAAAGGCGTAGAGGAGTTAACTAATGAAAAACTGTTTTTT.